One sample yielded the 13 T cell receptor beta chains listed below, sequenced in a study of cytomegalovirus exposure and HLA in healthy donors. The PCR used 60 Vbeta and 13 Jbeta primers. Clones were read by immunoSEQ multiplex PCR, and TCRdb kept only the in-frame ones, dropping some. The sample lists some 250,000 clones, about four fifths occurring once. The specimen was PBMCs. The source of these receptors is a woman in her thirties or forties in good health and CMV-seropositive.

J is TRBJ2-2 and V is TRBV7-8; TRBD2 agrees at 7 bases. Germline CDR1 reads SGHVS; CDR2 reads FQNEAQ. J gave up 1 base and V 1 base, and 3 bases lay outside the gene matches. This CDR3 has 16 amino acids. The CDR3 reads CASSLVGGLNTGELFF. DNA of the CDR3: TGTGCCAGCAGCTTAGTGGGGGGGTTGAACACCGGGGAGCTGTTTTTT.

The chain uses TRBV19 and TRBJ1-6, with D possibly TRBD1 on 6 matching bases. V dropped 6 bases and J dropped 5 bases, with 14 bases sitting between them. The CDR3 is made up of 15 amino acids. From germline, CDR1 is LNHDA and CDR2 SQIVND (reference sequence). The chain's CDR3 is CASRSWTADNSPLHF. The DNA for the CDR3 is TGTGCCAGTAGATCCTGGACAGCGGATAATTCACCCCTCCACTTT.

This clone was recorded a few times. This chain uses TRBV2 with TRBJ1-4; 7 bases match TRBD1. The V segment lost 8 bases and the J segment 4 bases; nucleotides outside the gene matches: 10. Germline V gene lookup returns CDR1 SNHLY and CDR2 FYNNEI. This CDR3 region has 15 residues. CDR3: CASRPEGQYNEKLFF. The CDR3 DNA sequence: TGTGCCAGCCGGCCCGAGGGACAGTATAATGAAAAACTGTTTTTT.

The chain employs TRBV4-3 and TRBJ2-5; D is possibly TRBD2 (6 bases). This CDR3 region has 14 residues. V lost 3 bases to trimming and J lost 2 bases, with 10 bases between them. Germline V gives CDR1 LGHNA, CDR2 YSLEER. The CDR3 loop reads CASSHRLDQETQYF. The CDR3 DNA reads TGCGCCAGCAGCCACCGACTAGATCAAGAGACCCAGTACTTC.

The rearrangement joins TRBV6-1 to TRBJ1-4; D call uncertain. Germline values: CDR1 MNHNS, CDR2 SASEGT. This CDR3 spans 13 amino acids. V lost 1 base and J lost 8, with 8 bases in between. CDR3 residues: CASSEVFREKLFF. CDR3 nucleotides: TGTGCCAGCAGTGAAGTCTTCCGGGAAAAACTGTTTTTT.

The chain links TRBV19 to TRBJ1-1; perhaps TRBD1 as D (6 bases). The CDR3 is 13 amino acids. Per germline, CDR1 LNHDA and CDR2 SQIVND (reference sequence). V was pared by 7 bases and J by 1 base, with 10 bases between. The CDR3 nucleotides are TGTGCCAGTACTAGGACAGCGAACACTGAAGCTTTCTTT. Protein sequence: CASTRTANTEAFF.

In its sample, this clone was seen a few times. The chain is built from TRBV5-8 and TRBJ2-3; D uncertain. With 5 bases removed from V and 1 base from J, the gap between germline ends came to 11 bases. The CDR3 loop spans 14 amino acids. Germline CDR1 SGHTS, CDR2 YDEGEE. The DNA for the CDR3 is TGTGCCAGCAGTTCACTTCGGGGCACAGATACGCAGTATTTT. Its translation: CASSSLRGTDTQYF.

This clone was observed a handful of times. The chain couples TRBV5-1 to TRBJ2-7, with a possible D match to TRBD2 (5 bases). CDR1 is SGHRS and CDR2 is YFSETQ in the germline V gene. CDR3 length equals 12 residues. V was pared by 1 base and J by 5 bases, with 7 bases between. The CDR3 DNA reads as TGCGCCAGCAGCTTGATGGGAGACGAGCAGTACTTC. Amino acid sequence: CASSLMGDEQYF. Using reference TRBV5-1 and TRBJ2-7 for the parts outside the CDR3, the full variable domain is KAGVTQTPRYLIKTRGQQVTLSCSPISGHRSVSWYQQTPGQGLQFLFEYFSETQRNKGNFPGRFSGRQFSNSRSEMNVSTLELGDSALYLCASSLMGDEQYFGPGTRLTVT.

The chain recombines TRBV4-3 with TRBJ2-5; 9 bases fit TRBD2. This CDR3 contains 15 residues. With 2 bases clipped from V and 2 bases from J, the junction kept 3 bases outside the gene matches. Germline values: CDR1 LGHNA, CDR2 YSLEER. The CDR3 DNA follows: TGCGCCAGCAGCCAATTTAGCGGGGGACAAGAGACCCAGTACTTC. Translating it yields CASSQFSGGQETQYF.

The CDR3 DNA follows: TGCGCCAGCAGCACCGGACAGGGGGGAACAGATACGCAGTATTTT. Protein: CASSTGQGGTDTQYF. The chain carries TRBV5-1 and TRBJ2-3; 10 positions match TRBD1. The ends lost 4 bases at V and 3 bases at J; junction bases unmatched: 5. The CDR3 has 15 amino acids. The germline V gene encodes CDR1 SGHRS and CDR2 YFSETQ.

The chain employs TRBV5-4 and TRBJ2-5; D not certain. CDR1 SGHNT and CDR2 YYREEE come from the germline V gene (reference sequence). Between the trimmed V and J ends, which lost 1 base and 3 bases, there was a span of 4 bases. This CDR3 has 12 amino acids. CDR3 region: CASSLFEETQYF. The DNA for the CDR3 is TGTGCCAGCAGCTTGTTCGAAGAGACCCAGTACTTC.

The V gene is TRBV29-1, the J gene TRBJ1-6; 11 nucleotides line up with TRBD1. Trimming at V came to 3 bases and at J to 1 base, leaving 5 bases not matched to a gene. Germline-derived CDR1 and CDR2 are SQVTM and ANQGSEA. There are 17 residues in the CDR3. As DNA, the CDR3 is TGCAGCGTTGACCCCGGGACAGGGGGGTCCTATAATTCACCCCTCCACTTT. Translated, it gives CSVDPGTGGSYNSPLHF.

This clone turned up a few times. This sequence joins TRBV27 and TRBJ2-1, with 8 positions matching TRBD1. In germline, CDR1 is MNHEY, CDR2 SMNVEV (reference sequence). The CDR3 has 16 residues. Trimming took 6 bases from V and 6 from J; bases not matched to a gene: 13. CDR3 residues: CASRAYRDRLSNEQFF. In DNA form, the CDR3 reads TGTGCCAGCAGAGCCTATCGGGACAGGCTCAGCAATGAGCAGTTCTTC.